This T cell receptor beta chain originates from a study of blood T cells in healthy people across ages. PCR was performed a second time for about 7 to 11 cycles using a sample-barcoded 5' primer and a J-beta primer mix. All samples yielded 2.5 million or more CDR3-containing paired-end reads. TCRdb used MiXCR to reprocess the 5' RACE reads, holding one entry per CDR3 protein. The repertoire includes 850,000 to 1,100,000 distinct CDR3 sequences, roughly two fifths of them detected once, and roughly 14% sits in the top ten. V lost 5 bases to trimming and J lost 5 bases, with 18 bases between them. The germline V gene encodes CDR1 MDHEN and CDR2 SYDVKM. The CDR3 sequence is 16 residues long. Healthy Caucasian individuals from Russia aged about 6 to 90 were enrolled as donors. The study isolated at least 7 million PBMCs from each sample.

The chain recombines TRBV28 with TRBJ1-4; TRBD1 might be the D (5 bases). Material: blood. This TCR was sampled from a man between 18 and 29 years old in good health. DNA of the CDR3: TGTGCCAGCAGTACCCCGACCGGGACGGCGAATGAAAAACTGTTTTTT. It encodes CASSTPTGTANEKLFF.